This TCR beta chain is drawn from a study of persistence of HIV-infected CD4 T cells. The overall study: A couple of participants gave one leukapheresis sample; others gave up to about 200 mL blood repeatedly. Findings and limits, study-wide: Rare CMV-responding cells carrying HIV-1 proviruses were not analyzed separately for TCR.

In regard to this clone: Antigen specificity is unknown.

Germline loops: CDR1 MNHEY, CDR2 SVGAGI. Trimming cost V 8 bases and J 7 bases; bases outside gene matches: 5. CDR3 length equals 14 residues. Sequencing used immunoSEQ version 4 in survey mode. Genomic DNA was diluted to 10 ng/uL, up to about 1 ug per sample. Data came from immunoSEQ multiplex PCR; TCRdb stores just in-frame clones and leaves some out. The data contain 15,000 to 20,000 clones, about 61% of them seen just once; the ten biggest clones take up roughly 8.4%. Stimulation used around 9.1 ug/mL lysate from CMV-infected fibroblasts. Sorting selected CD4+ T cells upregulating both CD40 ligand and CD69. PBMCs were depleted of CD8+ T cells before stimulation.

Source: CD4+ T cells sorted from PBMCs after roughly 20-hour stimulation, taken from a patient who received antiretroviral therapy. This receptor was obtained from an adult woman with HIV who was CMV-seropositive. V gene TRBV6-5 combines with J gene TRBJ2-1; TRBD2 aligns across 13 bases. The CDR3 DNA follows: TGTGCCAGCTCCGGACTAGCGGGGGTTAATGAGCAGTTCTTC. It is translated as CASSGLAGVNEQFF.